Below are 21 T cell receptor beta chains sequenced from a single sample in a study of cytomegalovirus exposure and HLA in healthy donors. 60 Vbeta and 13 Jbeta primers were used in PCR. Sequenced by immunoSEQ multiplex PCR; TCRdb stores in-frame clones only, minus some. Of some 210,000 clones in the sample, approximately 82% were seen once. Sequencing used PBMCs. The receptor source for this set is a male donor in good health and CMV-seronegative.

This clone was observed once. This chain links TRBV2 with TRBJ2-3; D perhaps matches TRBD2 (6 bases). Germline values: CDR1 SNHLY, CDR2 FYNNEI. V shed 6 bases and J shed 2 bases, with 12 bases lying between them. The CDR3 sequence is 14 residues long. CDR3 in DNA: TGTGCCAGCAGCCGTCGGGAGTTCACAGATACGCAGTATTTT. Translation gives CASSRREFTDTQYF.

The J gene is TRBJ2-3, the V gene TRBV18; D call uncertain. The V gene's germline CDR1 is KGHSH and CDR2 LQKENI. This CDR3 is 14 amino acids long. V was shortened by 0 bases and J by 6 bases, with 10 bases between the two germline ends. DNA for the CDR3: TGTGCCAGCTCACCACCTTCCTCGTTGGATACGCAGTATTTT. Translated, it gives CASSPPSSLDTQYF.

The V and J genes are TRBV27 and TRBJ2-5; 8 bases are a match to TRBD1. With 2 bases clipped from V and 3 bases from J, the junction kept 5 bases outside the gene matches. This CDR3 is 15 amino acids long. Germline lookup yields CDR1 MNHEY and CDR2 SMNVEV (reference sequence). The CDR3 sequence: CASSLVRGRKETQYF. Written as DNA, the CDR3 is TGTGCCAGCAGTTTAGTCAGGGGGCGCAAAGAGACCCAGTACTTC.

The chain recombines TRBV25-1 with TRBJ2-2; D is undetermined. Germline V gene data show CDR1 as MGHDK and CDR2 as SYGVNS. There are 13 residues in the CDR3. Trimming shortened V by 1 base and J by 6 bases, and 6 bases separated the two germline ends. CDR3 residues: CASSESGPGELFF. For the CDR3, the DNA is TGTGCCAGCAGTGAATCGGGTCCCGGGGAGCTGTTTTTT. The entire variable domain, with the rest obtained from reference TRBV25-1 and TRBJ2-2, is as follows: EADIYQTPRYLVIGTGKKITLECSQTMGHDKMYWYQQDPGMELHLIHYSYGVNSTEKGDLSSESTVSRIRTEHFPLTLESARPSHTSQYLCASSESGPGELFFGEGSRLTVL.

The chain joins TRBV7-3 to TRBJ1-2, with 8 bases lining up with TRBD1. This CDR3 spans 13 amino acids. The V and J ends lost 5 bases and 3 bases, in that order; junction bases with no gene match: 2. The germline V gene has CDR1 SGHTA and CDR2 FQGTGA. The CDR3 sequence is CASSRGQDYGYTF. As DNA, the CDR3 is TGTGCCAGCAGCCGGGGACAGGACTATGGCTACACCTTC.

On this clone itself: The germline gene is not matched at one end of the junction; a read error may be the cause. The V gene is TRBV7-9, the J gene TRBJ2-3; TRBD2 agrees at 11 bases. Germline CDR1 reads SEHNR; CDR2 reads FQNEAQ (reference sequence). The CDR3 has 15 residues. CDR3 in amino acids: CSSSALAGGTDTQYF. CDR3 coding DNA: TGTTCCAGCAGCGCCCTAGCGGGAGGAACAGATACGCAGTATTTT.

The V gene is TRBV28, the J gene TRBJ1-3; 9 bases fit TRBD1. The germline V gene encodes CDR1 MDHEN and CDR2 SYDVKM. V gave up 7 bases and J gave up 0 bases; unmatched junction bases: 4. The CDR3 contains 15 residues. CDR3 coding DNA: TGTGCCAGCACTTACAGGGGGCACTCTGGAAACACCATATATTTT. This sequence encodes CASTYRGHSGNTIYF.

The CDR3 sequence: CASSMMDGGGIYEQYF. The CDR3 DNA reads as TGTGCCAGTAGTATGATGGACGGGGGAGGGATATACGAGCAGTACTTC. The chain uses TRBV19 and TRBJ2-7; TRBD2 matches at 7 bases. This CDR3 comprises 16 residues. The V segment lost 3 bases and the J segment 4 bases; nucleotides outside the gene matches: 12. Per germline, CDR1 LNHDA and CDR2 SQIVND (reference sequence).

The chain recombines TRBV25-1 with TRBJ1-6; D perhaps matches TRBD1 (5 bases). CDR1 MGHDK and CDR2 SYGVNS come from the germline V gene. The ends were cut back, 0 bases at V and 6 bases at J, with 9 bases in the middle. This CDR3 has 15 residues. CDR3 DNA: TGTGCCAGCAGTGAATACCAGGGTAGTAATTCACCCCTCCACTTT. Amino acids: CASSEYQGSNSPLHF. Looking up the rest from reference TRBV25-1 and TRBJ1-6 gives the full variable domain: EADIYQTPRYLVIGTGKKITLECSQTMGHDKMYWYQQDPGMELHLIHYSYGVNSTEKGDLSSESTVSRIRTEHFPLTLESARPSHTSQYLCASSEYQGSNSPLHFGNGTRLTVT.

This clone appeared once. This chain uses TRBV18 with TRBJ1-1; D remains ambiguous. The germline gives CDR1 KGHSH, CDR2 LQKENI. V lost 3 bases, J lost 1 base, and 6 bases lay in between. The CDR3 is 13 residues long. CDR3 loop: CASSPTRNTEAFF. The CDR3 DNA sequence: TGTGCCAGCTCACCTACTAGGAACACTGAAGCTTTCTTT.

This chain links TRBV7-9 with TRBJ1-5; D perhaps matches TRBD1 (6 bases). The V and J ends lost 5 bases and 3 bases respectively, with 20 bases between them. The CDR3 is 17 residues long. Germline assignment: CDR1 SEHNR and CDR2 FQNEAQ (reference sequence). The chain's CDR3 is CASSAGPHRDTNQPQHF. The CDR3 nucleotides read TGTGCCAGCAGCGCAGGTCCACACCGGGACACCAATCAGCCCCAGCATTTT. The full variable domain, its missing parts supplied by reference TRBV7-9 and TRBJ1-5, is DTGVSQNPRHKITKRGQNVTFRCDPISEHNRLYWYRQTLGQGPEFLTYFQNEAQLEKSRLLSDRFSAERPKGSFSTLEIQRTEQGDSAMYLCASSAGPHRDTNQPQHFGDGTRLSIL.

This clone was seen only once. The chain is built from TRBV9 and TRBJ2-3; 11 bases align to TRBD2. The CDR3 covers 14 residues. CDR1 and CDR2 from the germline V gene are SGDLS and YYNGEE. V gave up 7 bases and J gave up 5 bases; unmatched junction bases: 6. CDR3 protein: CASAFSGREDTQYF. CDR3 nucleotide sequence: TGTGCCAGCGCCTTTAGCGGGAGGGAAGATACGCAGTATTTT.

The rearrangement joins TRBV11-2 to TRBJ2-5; D unresolved. The V end was cut by 5 bases, the J end by 1 base, with 5 bases between. The germline CDR1 and CDR2 sequences are SGHAT and FQNNGV. This CDR3 is built from 12 residues. CDR3 nucleotides: TGTGCCAGCAGCAAGAGCCAAGAGACCCAGTACTTC. It translates to CASSKSQETQYF.

The gene calls are TRBV27 and TRBJ2-1, with 9 bases lining up with TRBD2. Trimming took 9 bases from V and 2 from J; bases not matched to a gene: 2. This CDR3 contains 13 residues. Germline V gene data show CDR1 as MNHEY and CDR2 as SMNVEV (reference sequence). The DNA of the CDR3 is TGTGCCAGACTAGCGGGCCCCTACAATGAGCAGTTCTTC. It is translated as CARLAGPYNEQFF.

This rearrangement joins TRBV4-1 to TRBJ1-1, with D possibly matching TRBD1 (6 bases). Germline V lookup: CDR1 MGHRA, CDR2 YSYEKL. The CDR3 is made up of 16 amino acids. V was cut by 3 bases and J by 0 bases, with 14 bases left in between. DNA of the CDR3: TGCGCCAGCAGCCACGACGGGACAAGGATGAACACTGAAGCTTTCTTT. It specifies CASSHDGTRMNTEAFF.

J is TRBJ1-1 and V is TRBV19; TRBD1 matches at 7 bases. Germline loops: CDR1 LNHDA, CDR2 SQIVND (reference sequence). V shed 7 bases and J 7 bases; nucleotides not matched to a gene: 9. The CDR3 length is 13 residues. This CDR3 reads CASMYGAGGEAFF. CDR3 in DNA: TGTGCCAGTATGTACGGGGCAGGGGGTGAAGCTTTCTTT.

The J gene is TRBJ1-1, the V gene TRBV4-3; TRBD1 agrees at 8 bases. CDR1 and CDR2 from the germline V gene are LGHNA and YSLEER. This CDR3 has 13 residues. V lost 4 bases, J lost 4 bases, and 2 bases stayed unmatched. As DNA, the CDR3 is TGCGCCAGCAGCCTCAGGGGGCCCACTGAAGCTTTCTTT. It encodes CASSLRGPTEAFF.

This clone was counted only a few times. This CDR3 reads CASTRGISEAFF. CDR3 bases: TGTGCCAGCACAAGAGGGATCTCTGAAGCTTTCTTT. V and J are TRBV2 and TRBJ1-1; unclear D gene. Trimming took off 7 bases at V and 6 bases at J, with 12 bases between the two ends. This CDR3 has 12 residues. Germline lookup yields CDR1 SNHLY and CDR2 FYNNEI.

This clone appeared a single time. V and J are TRBV9 and TRBJ1-5; the match to TRBD1 covers 10 bases. Germline-derived CDR1 and CDR2 are SGDLS and YYNGEE. The CDR3 loop spans 15 amino acids. The V segment lost 2 bases and the J segment 5 bases; nucleotides outside the gene matches: 4. In nucleotides, the CDR3 is TGTGCCAGCAGCGTTGGGACAGGGGACCATCAGCCCCAGCATTTT. Protein sequence: CASSVGTGDHQPQHF.

This chain uses TRBV7-9 with TRBJ2-7; unclear D gene. Germline loops: CDR1 SEHNR, CDR2 FQNEAQ (reference sequence). Between the trimmed V and J ends, which lost 2 bases and 0 bases, there was a span of 8 bases. This CDR3 is 14 amino acids long. The CDR3 nucleotides are TGTGCCAGCAGCTTATCGCCGGGCTCCTACGAGCAGTACTTC. Protein: CASSLSPGSYEQYF.

The chain recombines TRBV27 with TRBJ1-1; TRBD1 agrees at 7 bases. V was clipped by 8 bases and J by 4 bases; unmatched bases: 7. The CDR3 runs 13 residues. In germline, CDR1 is MNHEY, CDR2 SMNVEV (reference sequence). CDR3 in amino acids: CASGGTDITEAFF. The CDR3, as DNA: TGTGCCAGCGGAGGGACAGACATCACTGAAGCTTTCTTT.